The 18 T cell receptor beta chains listed next were all sequenced from one sample in a study of blood T cells in healthy people across ages. A second about 7 to 12 cycle PCR used barcoded and J-beta primers. TCRdb re-analysed the 5' RACE reads in MiXCR, keeping a single row per CDR3 protein. The table has 900,000 to 950,000 distinct CDR3 sequences, 25% to 35% seen once. These data are also associated with another study on T cells of mothers and their children.

Sample: blood. These receptor sequences come from a woman aged 35 to 49 in good health.

V is TRBV28 and J is TRBJ1-2, with 8 nucleotides matching TRBD1. With V trimmed by 6 bases and J by 8 bases, 11 bases remained unmatched. The germline gives CDR1 MDHEN, CDR2 SYDVKM. This CDR3 has 14 residues. Written as DNA, the CDR3 is TGTGCCAGCAGCTTCGGACAGGGATCTTGGGGCTACACCTTC. It yields the protein CASSFGQGSWGYTF.

This clonotype was observed a single time. A much larger clone sits a single nucleotide away, making a read error possible. V is TRBV5-1 and J is TRBJ1-2; no reliable D call. The CDR3 has 13 amino acids. V shed 5 bases and J shed 8 bases, with 16 bases lying between them. Germline-derived CDR1 and CDR2 are SGHRS and YFSETQ. The CDR3 here is CASSRRVQEGYTF. The CDR3 nucleotides read TGCGCCAGCAGTCGACGGGTCCAGGAGGGCTACACCTTC.

The chain couples TRBV20-1 to TRBJ1-1; no clear D. Trimming left V 4 bases short and J 1 base short, with 16 bases between. The V gene's germline CDR1 is DFQATT and CDR2 SNEGSKA (reference sequence). The CDR3 length is 15 residues. The CDR3 bases are TGCAGTGCTATTCCGGGCAGTAGGACGAACACTGAAGCTTTCTTT. This codes for CSAIPGSRTNTEAFF.

Remarks on this clonotype: The junction departs from the called germline gene at one end, perhaps through a read error. The chain has TRBV13 and TRBJ1-2; maybe TRBD1 (6 bases). The CDR3 spans 15 residues. The germline V gene encodes CDR1 PRHDT and CDR2 FYEKMQ (reference sequence). CDR3 in amino acids: CASSLGQGLHYGFTF. As DNA, the CDR3 is TGTGCCAGCAGCTTAGGACAGGGATTACACTATGGCTTCACCTTC.

The chain combines TRBV5-1 with TRBJ2-5; 10 nucleotides agree with TRBD1. The end of the DNA aligns better with TRBJ2-7, so the J call may be wrong. The CDR3 contains 15 residues. CDR1 is SGHRS, CDR2 YFSETQ, per germline. CDR3 nucleotide sequence: TGCGCCAGCAAAAATCCGGGACAGGGGTATGGCGAGCAGTACTTC. Protein: CASKNPGQGYGEQYF.

Notes on this clonotype: This may arise from a read error, as a much more abundant clone is one base away. V usage is TRBV5-1 and J usage is TRBJ2-7, with TRBD1 as a possible D gene (6 bases). V gave up 4 bases and J gave up 4 bases, with 18 bases separating them. The CDR3 consists of 15 residues. The germline gives CDR1 SGHRS, CDR2 YFSETQ. CDR3 nucleotide sequence: TGCGCCAGCAGCAGAGCACAGGGTGGTGGATACGAGCAGTACTTC. This gives the protein CASSRAQGGGYEQYF.

Comments on this clonotype: This may be a read error, as it is one base from a much larger clone. V is TRBV29-1 and J is TRBJ2-1; TRBD2 agrees at 7 bases. The V segment lost 6 bases and the J segment 3 bases; nucleotides outside the gene matches: 11. CDR1 is SQVTM, CDR2 ANQGSEA, per germline. This CDR3 is 15 amino acids long. This CDR3 reads CSVESGESFYNEQFF. The CDR3 coding sequence is TGCAGCGTGGAAAGCGGGGAGAGCTTCTACAATGAGCAGTTCTTC.

This clonotype was detected many times. The V call is TRBV7-2, the J call TRBJ1-5, with a possible D match to TRBD1 (6 bases). Deletions cut 5 bases from V and 7 bases from J, with 15 bases between. Per germline, CDR1 SGHTA and CDR2 FQGNSA. This CDR3 is built from 14 residues. In DNA form, the CDR3 reads TGTGCCAGCAGCCCCGCGGGGGCTGAACAGCCCCAGCATTTT. It yields the protein CASSPAGAEQPQHF.

This clonotype showed up just a few times. The chain has TRBV5-1 and TRBJ1-4; 9 nucleotides match TRBD1. Germline assignment: CDR1 SGHRS and CDR2 YFSETQ. The CDR3 covers 18 residues. The junction had 12 bases not matched to a gene; V was cut back by 0 bases and J by 6 bases. CDR3 in amino acids: CASSLAPGQGPGDEKLFF. CDR3 DNA sequence: TGCGCCAGCAGCTTGGCCCCCGGACAGGGGCCGGGGGATGAAAAACTGTTTTTT.

This chain links TRBV29-1 with TRBJ1-1; D might be TRBD1 (5 bases). With 4 bases removed from V and 12 bases from J, the gap between germline ends came to 21 bases. CDR3 length equals 13 residues. Germline loops: CDR1 SQVTM, CDR2 ANQGSEA. The CDR3 DNA follows: TGCAGCGTTGCGCAGGGCGAACGTACGCTGTCTTTCTTT. Translating it yields CSVAQGERTLSFF.

Comment on this clonotype: This could be a read error, since a much larger clone is one nucleotide away. The V call is TRBV28, the J call TRBJ1-2; TRBD1 matches at 7 bases. Germline loops: CDR1 MDHEN, CDR2 SYDVKM. The CDR3 runs 15 residues. V trimming: 6 bases; J trimming: 7 bases; junction bases outside the gene matches: 14. CDR3 nucleotides: TGTGCCAGCAGGGCTCGGACAGGTTGGACGGGTGGCTACACCTTC. As protein: CASRARTGWTGGYTF.

V usage is TRBV6-4 and J usage is TRBJ2-2; the D gene is possibly TRBD2 (5 bases). The CDR3 is 15 residues long. CDR1 and CDR2 from the germline V gene are MRHNA and SNTAGT. V was pared by 4 bases and J by 0 bases, with 9 bases between. DNA for the CDR3: TGTGCCAGCAGTGCGGCGGGTACGAACACCGGGGAGCTGTTTTTT. It is translated as CASSAAGTNTGELFF.

The genes are TRBV2 and TRBJ2-5, with 11 bases matching TRBD2. The germline V gene encodes CDR1 SNHLY and CDR2 FYNNEI. The CDR3 is 14 residues long. Germline trimming cut 4 bases from V and 10 bases from J; bases unmatched to any gene: 8. The DNA of the CDR3 is TGTGCCAGCAGTGCTAGCGGGGGGTCGAAGGGCCAGTACTTC. Amino acids: CASSASGGSKGQYF.

The genes are TRBV7-9 and TRBJ1-2; 8 bases align to TRBD1. J lost 5 bases, V lost 4 bases, and 15 bases had no gene match. The CDR3 contains 17 residues. Germline CDR1 SEHNR, CDR2 FQNEAQ (reference sequence). The CDR3 nucleotides are TGTGCCAGCAGCTACCCGGGACAGGCCAGAATCTTATATGGCTACACCTTC. It encodes CASSYPGQARILYGYTF.

This clonotype showed up many times. The CDR3 sequence is CSVDFNEQFF. The CDR3 bases are TGCAGCGTTGATTTTAATGAGCAGTTCTTC. This sequence joins TRBV29-1 and TRBJ2-1; no clear D gene. This CDR3 comprises 10 residues. V was shortened by 3 bases and J by 7 bases, with 4 bases between the two germline ends. Germline-derived CDR1 and CDR2 are SQVTM and ANQGSEA.

A few counts support this clonotype. A much larger clone lies one base from this, so it may be a read error. The J gene is TRBJ2-7, the V gene TRBV10-3, with 8 bases aligning to TRBD1. Losses at the gene ends were 6 bases for V and 4 bases for J; bases not matched to a gene: 5. This CDR3 is 13 amino acids long. Germline V CDR1 and CDR2: ENHRY, SYGVKD. The DNA of the CDR3 is TGTGCCATCAGCCCGGGACAGGAGTACGAGCAGTACTTC. It translates to CAISPGQEYEQYF.

This clonotype turned up a few times. The V and J genes are TRBV6-1 and TRBJ2-4; D is ambiguous. Germline V gene sequence: CDR1 MNHNS, CDR2 SASEGT. The V gene lost 8 bases and the J gene lost 2 bases, with 10 bases spanning the gap. There are 13 residues in the CDR3. CDR3 DNA sequence: TGTGCCAGCGGCCTAGGGACCAAAAACATTCAGTACTTC. Its translation: CASGLGTKNIQYF.

CDR3 nucleotide sequence: TGTGCCAGCAGATCTGGACTAGCGGGGCGAAGCTCCTACAATGAGCAGTTCTTC. It yields the protein CASRSGLAGRSSYNEQFF. This chain joins TRBV5-4 and TRBJ2-1, with TRBD2 matching over 12 bases. There are 18 residues in the CDR3. CDR1 is SGHNT, CDR2 YYREEE, per germline (reference sequence). With V trimmed by 5 bases and J by 0 bases, 9 bases remained unmatched.